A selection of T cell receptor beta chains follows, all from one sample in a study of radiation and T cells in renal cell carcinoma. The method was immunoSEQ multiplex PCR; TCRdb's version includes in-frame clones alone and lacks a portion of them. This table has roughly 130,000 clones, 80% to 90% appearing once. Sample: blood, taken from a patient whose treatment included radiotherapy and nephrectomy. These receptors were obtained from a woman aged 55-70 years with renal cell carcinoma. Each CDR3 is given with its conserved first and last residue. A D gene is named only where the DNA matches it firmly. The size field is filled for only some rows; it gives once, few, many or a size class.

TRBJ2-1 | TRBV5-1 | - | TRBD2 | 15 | TGCGCCAGCAGCGGGACTAGCGCCTCCTACAATGAGCAGTTCTTC | CASSGTSASYNEQFF
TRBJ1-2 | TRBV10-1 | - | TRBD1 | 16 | TGCGCCAGCAGTAAAAAGGGACAGTCTACTAACTATGGCTACACCTTC | CASSKKGQSTNYGYTF
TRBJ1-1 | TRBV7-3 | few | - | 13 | TGTGCCAGCAGCCCCCCAGGAGGGACTGAAGCTTTCTTT | CASSPPGGTEAFF
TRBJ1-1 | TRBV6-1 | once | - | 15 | TGTGCCAGCAGTGCCCAGGGGTCGGGATACACTGAAGCTTTCTTT | CASSAQGSGYTEAFF
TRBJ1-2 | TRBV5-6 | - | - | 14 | TGTGCCAGCAGCTTGTTGACGGTTAACTATGGCTACACCTTC | CASSLLTVNYGYTF
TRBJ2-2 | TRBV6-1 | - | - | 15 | TGTGCCAGCACCAGCGGCGGGGCGAACACCGGGGAGCTGTTTTTT | CASTSGGANTGELFF
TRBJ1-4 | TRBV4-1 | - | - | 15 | TGCGCCAGCAGCCCACGCGGGGTAGTGAATGAAAAACTGTTTTTT | CASSPRGVVNEKLFF
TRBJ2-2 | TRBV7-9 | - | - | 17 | TGTGCCAGCAGCTTTAGTCCCGGGTCATCGAACACCGGGGAGCTGTTTTTT | CASSFSPGSSNTGELFF
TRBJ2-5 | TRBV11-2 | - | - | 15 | TGTGCCAGCAGCCCCAGGGGGGGGTACCAAGAGACCCAGTACTTC | CASSPRGGYQETQYF
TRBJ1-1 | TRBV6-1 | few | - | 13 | TGTGCCAGCAGGCGGGTTACGAACACTGAAGCTTTCTTT | CASRRVTNTEAFF
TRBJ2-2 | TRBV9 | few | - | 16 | TGTGCCAGCAGCGCTACTCGACAGTCTTATACCGGGGAGCTGTTTTTT | CASSATRQSYTGELFF
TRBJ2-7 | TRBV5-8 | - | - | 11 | TGTGCCAGCAGCTTGCGATACGAGCAGTACTTC | CASSLRYEQYF
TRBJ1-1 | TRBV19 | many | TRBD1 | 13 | TGTGCCAGTAATTTCCAGGGGGGCACTGAAGCTTTCTTT | CASNFQGGTEAFF
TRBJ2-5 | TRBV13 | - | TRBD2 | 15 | TGTGCCAGCAGCGACCCGGGACTAGCGCAAGAGACCCAGTACTTC | CASSDPGLAQETQYF
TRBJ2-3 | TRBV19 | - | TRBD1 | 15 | TGTGCCAGTAGGGAGACAGGGGGCGCAAGTCTGACGCAGTATTTT | CASRETGGASLTQYF
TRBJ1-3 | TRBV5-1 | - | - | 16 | TGCGCCAGCAGCGACCCCAGGGAAAGCTCTGGAAACACCATATATTTT | CASSDPRESSGNTIYF
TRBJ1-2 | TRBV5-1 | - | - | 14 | TGCGCCAGCAGCTTGGCGCCGGGGGGCTATGGCTACACCTTC | CASSLAPGGYGYTF
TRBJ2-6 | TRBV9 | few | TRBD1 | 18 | TGTGCCAGCAGCGTAGGGGGACAGGGAAGCTCTGGGGCCAACGTCCTGACTTTC | CASSVGGQGSSGANVLTF
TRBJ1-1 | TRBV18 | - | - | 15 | TGTGCCAGCTCACCAGGGGTGAACATGAACACTGAAGCTTTCTTT | CASSPGVNMNTEAFF
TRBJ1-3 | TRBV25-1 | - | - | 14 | TGTGCCAGCAGTCGGGGGGCAGCTGGAAACACCATATATTTT | CASSRGAAGNTIYF
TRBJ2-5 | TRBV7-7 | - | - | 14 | TGTGCTAGCAGCTTGAGTCAAGTTGAAGAGACCCAGTACTTC | CASSLSQVEETQYF
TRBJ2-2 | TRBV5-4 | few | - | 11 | TGTGCCACCGGGGGCACCGGGGAGCTGTTTTTT | CATGGTGELFF
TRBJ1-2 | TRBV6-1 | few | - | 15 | TGTGCCAGCAGTGAAGCCTGGACAACAACCTATGGCTACACCTTC | CASSEAWTTTYGYTF
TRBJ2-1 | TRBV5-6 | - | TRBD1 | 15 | TGTGCCAGCAACACTGAGGGGGCTCGGTACAATGAGCAGTTCTTC | CASNTEGARYNEQFF
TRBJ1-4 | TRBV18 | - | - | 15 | TGTGCCAGCTCATCTGATGTTGGGAGAAATGAAAAACTGTTTTTT | CASSSDVGRNEKLFF
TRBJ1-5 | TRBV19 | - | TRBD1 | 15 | TGTGCCAGTAGTAAGGACAGGGGAGGCAATCAGCCCCAGCATTTT | CASSKDRGGNQPQHF
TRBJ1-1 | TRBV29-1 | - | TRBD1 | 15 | TGCAGCGTTGAACCATCCGGGACAGGGGAAACTGAAGCTTTCTTT | CSVEPSGTGETEAFF
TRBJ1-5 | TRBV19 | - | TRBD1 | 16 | TGTGCCAGTAGTATTCCGACGGGACAGGGCAATCAGCCCCAGCATTTT | CASSIPTGQGNQPQHF
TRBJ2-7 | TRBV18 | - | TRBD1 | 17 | TGTGCCAGCTCACCACCGTTACGGGACAGCCTTAACTACGAGCAGTACTTC | CASSPPLRDSLNYEQYF
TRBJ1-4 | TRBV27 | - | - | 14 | TGTGCCAGCAGTCTTGGGGCAACTAATGAAAAACTGTTTTTT | CASSLGATNEKLFF
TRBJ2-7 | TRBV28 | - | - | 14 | TGTGCCAGCAGCTCCGGACAGAGCTCCTACGAGCAGTACTTC | CASSSGQSSYEQYF
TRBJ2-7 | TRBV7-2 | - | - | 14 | TGTGCCAGCAGCGCTACAGGGTTATCCTACGAGCAGTACTTC | CASSATGLSYEQYF
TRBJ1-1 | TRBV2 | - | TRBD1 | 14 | TGTGCCAGCACCCTGGGACAGAGGAACACTGAAGCTTTCTTT | CASTLGQRNTEAFF
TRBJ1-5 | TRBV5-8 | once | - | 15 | TGTGCCAGCAGCTTGGTCTGGGAAGGGAATCAGCCCCAGCATTTT | CASSLVWEGNQPQHF
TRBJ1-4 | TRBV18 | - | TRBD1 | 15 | TGTGCCAGCTCACCCCGGACAGGGGAGTATGAAAAACTGTTTTTT | CASSPRTGEYEKLFF
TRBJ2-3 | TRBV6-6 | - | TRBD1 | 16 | TGTGCCAGCAGTTACTCAGGACAGGGAAACACAGATACGCAGTATTTT | CASSYSGQGNTDTQYF
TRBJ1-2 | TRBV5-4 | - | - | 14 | TGTGCCAGCGCCCTCCGGGGGGGTTCATATGGCTACACCTTC | CASALRGGSYGYTF
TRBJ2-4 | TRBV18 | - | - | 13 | TGTGCCAGCTCACCACCCATTAAAAACATTCAGTACTTC | CASSPPIKNIQYF
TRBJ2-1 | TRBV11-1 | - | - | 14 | TGTGCCAGCAGCCCCGGGGGGCCCAGCAATGAGCAGTTCTTC | CASSPGGPSNEQFF
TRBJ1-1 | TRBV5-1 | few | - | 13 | TGCGCCAGCAGTCAGGCCCCCAACACTGAAGCTTTCTTT | CASSQAPNTEAFF
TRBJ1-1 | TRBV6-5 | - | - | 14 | TGTGCCAGCAGTGAACACGAGGGTGGCACTGAAGCTTTCTTT | CASSEHEGGTEAFF
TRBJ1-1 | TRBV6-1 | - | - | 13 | TGTGCCAGCAGTGAAGGTGTTTGGGGTGGAGCTTTCTTT | CASSEGVWGGAFF
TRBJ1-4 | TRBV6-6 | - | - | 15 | TGTGCCAGCAGTTACTTTTCTCGGGCTAATGAAAAACTGTTTTTT | CASSYFSRANEKLFF
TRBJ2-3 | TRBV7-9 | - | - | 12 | TGTGCCAGCAGGGGCTTTGGAGATACGCAGTATTTT | CASRGFGDTQYF
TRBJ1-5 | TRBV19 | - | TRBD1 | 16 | TGTGCCAGTAGTATTGGGACAGGGGCCCTTAATCAGCCCCAGCATTTT | CASSIGTGALNQPQHF
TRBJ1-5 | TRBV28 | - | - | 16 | TGTGCCAGCAGTTTTGCGGCCTACTATAGCAATCAGCCCCAGCACTTT | CASSFAAYYSNQPQHF
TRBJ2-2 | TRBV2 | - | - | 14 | TGTGCCAGCAGCTTAGGGGGGAATGCCGGGGAGCTGTTTTTT | CASSLGGNAGELFF
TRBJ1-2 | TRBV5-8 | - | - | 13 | TGTGCCAGCAGCTTGACCCTGGGAGATGGCTACACCTTC | CASSLTLGDGYTF
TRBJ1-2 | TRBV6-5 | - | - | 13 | TGTGCCAGCCGGCCAGACCTCAACTATGGCTACACCTTC | CASRPDLNYGYTF
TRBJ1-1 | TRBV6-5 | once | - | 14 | TGTGCCAGCAGTTTCAAGGAGGGGGAGACTGAAGCTTTCTTT | CASSFKEGETEAFF
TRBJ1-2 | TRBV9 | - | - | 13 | TGTGCCAGCAGCGTAGAGGTGGACTATGGCTACACCTTC | CASSVEVDYGYTF
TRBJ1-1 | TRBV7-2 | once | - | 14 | TGTGCCAGCAGCGCGGGAAGTGGGGGGACTGAAGCTTTCTTT | CASSAGSGGTEAFF
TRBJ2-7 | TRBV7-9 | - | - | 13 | TGTGCCAGCAGCTACTGGACCGACTACGAGCAGTACTTC | CASSYWTDYEQYF
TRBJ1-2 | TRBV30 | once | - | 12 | TGTGCCTGGAGTGTAACCCTCTATGGCTACACCTTC | CAWSVTLYGYTF
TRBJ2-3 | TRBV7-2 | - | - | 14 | TGTGCCAGCACCCCCTTGGGGGGCACAGATACGCAGTATTTT | CASTPLGGTDTQYF
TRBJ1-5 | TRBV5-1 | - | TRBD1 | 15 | TGCGCCAGCAGCAGCGGGACAGAGAGCAATCAGCCCCAGCATTTT | CASSSGTESNQPQHF
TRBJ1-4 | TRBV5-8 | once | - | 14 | TGTGCCAGCAGCTTCGGAGGGACTAATGAAAAACTGTTTTTT | CASSFGGTNEKLFF
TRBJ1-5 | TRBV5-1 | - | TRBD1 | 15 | TGCGCCAGCAAGCTGACAGGGGATGGCAATCAGCCCCAGCATTTT | CASKLTGDGNQPQHF
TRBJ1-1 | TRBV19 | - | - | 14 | TGTGCCAGTAGGACCGGGCGGGATCGCACTGAAGCTTTCTTT | CASRTGRDRTEAFF